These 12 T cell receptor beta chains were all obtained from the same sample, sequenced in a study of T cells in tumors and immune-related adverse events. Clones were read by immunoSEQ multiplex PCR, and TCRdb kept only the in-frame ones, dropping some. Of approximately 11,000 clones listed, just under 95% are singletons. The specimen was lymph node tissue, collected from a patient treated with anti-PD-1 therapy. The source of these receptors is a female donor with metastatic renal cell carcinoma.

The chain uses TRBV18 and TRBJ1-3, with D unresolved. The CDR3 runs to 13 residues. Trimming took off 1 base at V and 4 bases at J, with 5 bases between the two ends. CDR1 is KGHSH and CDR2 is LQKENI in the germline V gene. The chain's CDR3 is CASSPRAGNTIYF. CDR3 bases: TGTGCCAGCTCACCACGGGCAGGAAACACCATATATTTT.

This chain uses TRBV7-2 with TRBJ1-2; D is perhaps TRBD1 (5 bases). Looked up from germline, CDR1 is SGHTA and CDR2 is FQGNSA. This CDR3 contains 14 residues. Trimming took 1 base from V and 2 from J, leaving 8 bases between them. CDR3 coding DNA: TGTGCCAGCAGCTTAGAGGGGCTGAACTATGGCTACACCTTC. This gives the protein CASSLEGLNYGYTF.

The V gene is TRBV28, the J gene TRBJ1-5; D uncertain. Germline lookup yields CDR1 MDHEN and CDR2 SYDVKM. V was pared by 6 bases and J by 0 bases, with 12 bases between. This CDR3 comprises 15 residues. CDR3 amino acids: CASSLAGFSNQPQHF. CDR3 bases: TGTGCCAGCAGCCTGGCGGGTTTTAGCAATCAGCCCCAGCATTTT.

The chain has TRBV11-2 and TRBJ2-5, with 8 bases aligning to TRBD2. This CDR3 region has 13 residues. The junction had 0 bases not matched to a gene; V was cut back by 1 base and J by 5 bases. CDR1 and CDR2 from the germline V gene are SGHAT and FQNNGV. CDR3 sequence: CASSLGLAETQYF. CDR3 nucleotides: TGTGCCAGCAGCTTAGGACTAGCGGAGACCCAGTACTTC.

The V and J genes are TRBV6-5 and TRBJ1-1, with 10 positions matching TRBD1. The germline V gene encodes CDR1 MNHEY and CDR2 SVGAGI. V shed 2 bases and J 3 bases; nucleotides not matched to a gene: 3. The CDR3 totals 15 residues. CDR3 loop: CASSYPGTGDTEAFF. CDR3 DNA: TGTGCCAGCAGTTACCCCGGGACAGGGGACACTGAAGCTTTCTTT.

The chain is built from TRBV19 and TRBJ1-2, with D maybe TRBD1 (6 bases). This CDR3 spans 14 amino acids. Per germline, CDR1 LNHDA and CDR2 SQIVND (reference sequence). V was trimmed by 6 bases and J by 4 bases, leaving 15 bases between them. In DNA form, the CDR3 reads TGTGCCAGTAGAACGACAGGAGAGATCTATGGCTACACCTTC. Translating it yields CASRTTGEIYGYTF.

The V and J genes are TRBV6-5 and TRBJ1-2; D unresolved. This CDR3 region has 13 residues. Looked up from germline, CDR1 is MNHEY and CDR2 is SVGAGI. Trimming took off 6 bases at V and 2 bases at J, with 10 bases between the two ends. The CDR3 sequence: CASSPHRNYGYTF. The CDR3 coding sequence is TGTGCCAGCAGCCCACACAGAAACTATGGCTACACCTTC.

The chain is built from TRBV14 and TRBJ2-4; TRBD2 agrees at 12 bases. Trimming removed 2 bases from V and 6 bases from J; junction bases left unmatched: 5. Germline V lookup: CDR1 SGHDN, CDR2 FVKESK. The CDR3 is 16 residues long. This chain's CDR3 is CASSQLTSGGGNIQYF. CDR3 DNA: TGTGCCAGCAGCCAATTGACTAGCGGGGGTGGAAACATTCAGTACTTC.

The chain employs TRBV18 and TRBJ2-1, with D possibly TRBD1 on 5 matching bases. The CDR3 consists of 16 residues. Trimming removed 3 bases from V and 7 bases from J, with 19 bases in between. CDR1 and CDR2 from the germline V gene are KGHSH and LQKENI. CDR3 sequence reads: CASSPAGPPPVNEQFF. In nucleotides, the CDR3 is TGTGCCAGCTCACCGGCAGGGCCCCCTCCGGTGAATGAGCAGTTCTTC.

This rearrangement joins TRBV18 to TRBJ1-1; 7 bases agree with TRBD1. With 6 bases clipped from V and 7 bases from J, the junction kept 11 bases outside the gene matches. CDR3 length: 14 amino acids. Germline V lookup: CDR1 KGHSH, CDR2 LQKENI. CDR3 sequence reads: CASSLYGQVIEAFF. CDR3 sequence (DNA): TGTGCCAGCTCTCTCTACGGACAGGTTATTGAAGCTTTCTTT.

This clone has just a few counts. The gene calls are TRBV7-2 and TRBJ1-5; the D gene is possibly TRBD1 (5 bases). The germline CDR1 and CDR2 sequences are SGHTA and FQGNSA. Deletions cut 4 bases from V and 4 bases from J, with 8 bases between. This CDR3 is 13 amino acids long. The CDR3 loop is CASSSRANQPQHF. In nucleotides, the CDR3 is TGTGCCAGCAGCTCCAGGGCTAATCAGCCCCAGCATTTT.

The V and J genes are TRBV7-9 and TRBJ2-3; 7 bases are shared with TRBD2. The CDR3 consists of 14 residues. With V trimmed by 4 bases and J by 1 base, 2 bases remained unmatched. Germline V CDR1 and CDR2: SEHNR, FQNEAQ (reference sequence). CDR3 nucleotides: TGTGCCAGCAGCTCACGGGGGGGCACAGATACGCAGTATTTT. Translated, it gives CASSSRGGTDTQYF.